In its sample, the clone carrying this T cell receptor (beta chain) was seen a few times. Its specificity is unknown. CDR1 and CDR2 (germline): MDHEN, SYDVKM. The length of the CDR3 is 15 residues. V shed 3 bases and J 8 bases; nucleotides not matched to a gene: 10. The data were obtained in a study of blood T cells in healthy people across ages. Study-level information: There was about one barcoded beta molecule captured by template switching per two T cells. Findings and limits, study-wide: Unknown donor CMV status possibly confounded expanded clonotype changes.

Primed by a sample-barcoded 5' primer and a J-beta primer mix, a second PCR proceeded for about 6 to 11 cycles. Each cDNA molecule received a tag from a template-switch adaptor that had 12 random nucleotides. TCRdb called the 5' RACE reads again in MiXCR, with one record for every CDR3 protein. This sample has under 1 million distinct CDR3 sequences, with roughly 44% found just once. The J gene is TRBJ2-1, the V gene TRBV28; 7 bases line up with TRBD1. The sequence was obtained from a man aged 55 to 69 in good health. Specimen: blood. CDR3 coding DNA: TGTGCCAGCAGTTTCGCGACAGGGCCAAGAGATGAGCAGTTCTTC. It encodes CASSFATGPRDEQFF.